Listed here are 23 T cell receptor beta chains from one sample, sequenced in a study of CD8 T cells in acute hepatitis C reinfection. The protocol was immunoSEQ multiplex PCR, while the TCRdb copy is restricted to in-frame clones and leaves out a portion. The repertoire holds about 38,000 clones, with roughly 89% as singletons. Regarding time point: naive CD8 control sorted from an acute-time-point sample. Sequenced: naive CD8+ T cells from PBMCs. These receptors originate from a man aged 25-40 years with chronic hepatitis C.

The rearrangement links TRBV27 to TRBJ1-2; D unclear. With 1 base removed from V and 7 bases from J, the gap between germline ends came to 13 bases. The CDR3 is made up of 14 amino acids. Germline V gene sequence: CDR1 MNHEY, CDR2 SMNVEV (reference sequence). The CDR3 spells CASSLYPHLGGYTF. CDR3 in DNA: TGTGCCAGCAGTTTATATCCCCATTTGGGTGGCTACACCTTC.

This clone has only a few counts. The chain combines TRBV27 with TRBJ2-7; D may be TRBD1 or TRBD2 (5 bases each). V gave up 5 bases and J gave up 2 bases, with 13 bases separating them. Germline assignment: CDR1 MNHEY and CDR2 SMNVEV (reference sequence). The CDR3 contains 14 residues. The CDR3 sequence: CASSPSGPTYEQYF. The CDR3 DNA reads TGTGCCAGCAGTCCTTCGGGACCGACCTACGAGCAGTACTTC.

CDR3 amino acids: CASSLPGQGATYEQYF. The CDR3 DNA follows: TGTGCCAGCAGTTTACCCGGACAGGGGGCCACCTACGAGCAGTACTTC. The J gene is TRBJ2-7, the V gene TRBV28; 11 bases agree with TRBD1. V was pared by 2 bases and J by 2 bases, with 5 bases of the junction left unmatched. CDR3 length: 16 amino acids. The germline gives CDR1 MDHEN, CDR2 SYDVKM.

The chain couples TRBV5-1 to TRBJ2-3, with TRBD1 matching over 7 bases. The CDR3 totals 14 residues. With V trimmed by 1 base and J by 6 bases, 5 bases remained unmatched. Germline CDR1 SGHRS, CDR2 YFSETQ. CDR3 sequence (DNA): TGCGCCAGCAGCTTGCGTCAGGGGGAGGATACGCAGTATTTT. The encoded protein is CASSLRQGEDTQYF.

The genes are TRBV12-5 and TRBJ2-1; tentatively, D is TRBD1 (6 bases). V shed 5 bases and J shed 5 bases, with 13 bases lying between them. CDR3 length: 14 residues. Germline lookup yields CDR1 LGHNT and CDR2 FRNRAP. In nucleotides, the CDR3 is TGTGCTAGTGGTATCGGGACACCCCACAATGAGCAGTTCTTC. Translation: CASGIGTPHNEQFF.

The rearrangement uses TRBV7-9 and TRBJ2-1, with D possibly TRBD2 on 5 matching bases. Trimming shortened V by 5 bases and J by 7 bases, and 9 bases separated the two germline ends. The germline V gene encodes CDR1 SEHNR and CDR2 FQNEAQ (reference sequence). The CDR3 spans 12 residues. CDR3 region: CASSPTRNEQFF. In DNA form, the CDR3 reads TGTGCCAGCAGCCCCACTAGGAATGAGCAGTTCTTC.

This chain joins TRBV7-3 and TRBJ2-3; D ambiguous. Germline loops: CDR1 SGHTA, CDR2 FQGTGA. CDR3 length: 14 amino acids. V lost 1 base to trimming and J lost 4 bases, with 9 bases between them. Written as DNA, the CDR3 is TGTGCCAGCAGCTTAATGGGTCTAGCAGATACGCAGTATTTT. This codes for CASSLMGLADTQYF.

The gene calls are TRBV28 and TRBJ1-2; D remains ambiguous. V shed 4 bases and J shed 1 base, with 16 bases lying between them. Per the germline V gene, CDR1 is MDHEN and CDR2 is SYDVKM. This CDR3 is built from 16 residues. The CDR3 coding sequence is TGTGCCAGCAGTTCGCCCGACACCTCATATAACTATGGCTACACCTTC. Its translation is CASSSPDTSYNYGYTF.

This clone showed up just a few times. The chain joins TRBV9 to TRBJ1-2; no clear D gene. The CDR3 totals 12 residues. Trimming cost V 3 bases and J 4 bases, with 7 bases left between them. The germline V gene has CDR1 SGDLS and CDR2 YYNGEE. CDR3 residues: CASSANSYGYTF. The CDR3, as DNA: TGTGCCAGCAGCGCCAACAGCTATGGCTACACCTTC.

The chain joins TRBV2 to TRBJ2-1; no definite D call. The CDR3 spans 10 residues. CDR1 is SNHLY, CDR2 FYNNEI, per germline. V gave up 4 bases and J gave up 6 bases, with 1 base separating them. The CDR3 sequence: CASSVNEQFF. DNA of the CDR3: TGTGCCAGCAGTGTCAATGAGCAGTTCTTC.

This chain connects TRBV7-9 to TRBJ2-7, with TRBD1 identical over 11 bases. J gave up 5 bases and V 1 base, and 7 bases lay outside the gene matches. Germline values: CDR1 SEHNR, CDR2 FQNEAQ (reference sequence). CDR3 length: 16 residues. CDR3 nucleotide sequence: TGTGCCAGCAGCTTAGGGCCGGGACAGGGGGTCGACGAGCAGTACTTC. Translated, it gives CASSLGPGQGVDEQYF.

The chain carries TRBV11-3 and TRBJ2-5; 10 bases agree with TRBD2. The ends lost 5 bases at V and 4 bases at J; junction bases unmatched: 13. The germline CDR1 and CDR2 sequences are SGHNT and YENEEA. The CDR3 totals 17 residues. The CDR3: CASSQRGLAGDRETQYF. CDR3 coding DNA: TGTGCCAGCAGCCAAAGAGGGCTAGCGGGAGATAGAGAGACCCAGTACTTC.

This sequence joins TRBV27 and TRBJ1-4, with 9 nucleotides matching TRBD1. The germline gives CDR1 MNHEY, CDR2 SMNVEV (reference sequence). The CDR3 runs to 16 residues. V shed 2 bases, J shed 4 bases, and the junction held 5 bases outside the gene matches. The CDR3 DNA reads as TGTGCCAGCAGTTTAGGACAGGGGTGGGATAATGAAAAACTGTTTTTT. Translating gives CASSLGQGWDNEKLFF. Based on the CDR3 plus reference TRBV27 and TRBJ1-4, the full variable domain is EAQVTQNPRYLITVTGKKLTVTCSQNMNHEYMSWYRQDPGLGLRQIYYSMNVEVTDKGDVPEGYKVSRKEKRNFPLILESPSPNQTSLYFCASSLGQGWDNEKLFFGSGTQLSVL.

The V and J genes are TRBV9 and TRBJ2-7, with 8 bases fitting TRBD2. J gave up 2 bases and V 0 bases, and 4 bases lay outside the gene matches. This CDR3 region has 15 residues. The V gene's germline CDR1 is SGDLS and CDR2 YYNGEE. The CDR3 sequence: CASSVGRGGPYEQYF. The CDR3 coding sequence is TGTGCCAGCAGCGTAGGCCGGGGGGGTCCCTACGAGCAGTACTTC. The full variable domain, in which reference TRBV9 and TRBJ2-7 provide the parts outside the CDR3, is DSGVTQTPKHLITATGQRVTLRCSPRSGDLSVYWYQQSLDQGLQFLIQYYNGEERAKGNILERFSAQQFPDLHSELNLSSLELGDSALYFCASSVGRGGPYEQYFGPGTRLTVT.

The chain employs TRBV9 and TRBJ2-3, with TRBD2 matching over 8 bases. V lost 4 bases and J lost 9; bases outside the gene matches: 1. CDR1 and CDR2 from the germline V gene are SGDLS and YYNGEE. The CDR3 runs 11 residues. In DNA form, the CDR3 reads TGTGCCAGCAGCACTAGCGGAACGCAGTATTTT. It is translated as CASSTSGTQYF. Complete variable domain (other parts from reference TRBV9 and TRBJ2-3): DSGVTQTPKHLITATGQRVTLRCSPRSGDLSVYWYQQSLDQGLQFLIQYYNGEERAKGNILERFSAQQFPDLHSELNLSSLELGDSALYFCASSTSGTQYFGPGTRLTVL.

V usage is TRBV7-2 and J usage is TRBJ2-7, with D hard to call. CDR3 length equals 15 residues. Trimming left V 1 base short and J 2 bases short, with 12 bases between. Germline V CDR1 and CDR2: SGHTA, FQGNSA. The CDR3 DNA reads TGTGCCAGCAGCTTAGAAGTCCCCTTCCCCTACGAGCAGTACTTC. It encodes CASSLEVPFPYEQYF.

V usage is TRBV7-2 and J usage is TRBJ2-3, with 11 bases identical to TRBD2. The ends lost 4 bases at V and 3 bases at J; junction bases unmatched: 9. CDR1 is SGHTA, CDR2 FQGNSA, per germline. The CDR3 is made up of 17 amino acids. DNA for the CDR3: TGTGCCAGCAGCTCAGCGATTCTAGCGGGGGGAACAGATACGCAGTATTTT. It is translated as CASSSAILAGGTDTQYF. The full variable domain, with the rest looked up from reference TRBV7-2 and TRBJ2-3, is GAGVSQSPSNKVTEKGKDVELRCDPISGHTALYWYRQSLGQGLEFLIYFQGNSAPDKSGLPSDRFSAERTGGSVSTLTIQRTQQEDSAVYLCASSSAILAGGTDTQYFGPGTRLTVL.

The J gene is TRBJ2-5, the V gene TRBV4-1, with D possibly matching TRBD1 (6 bases). Trimming stripped 1 base from V and 1 base from J, with 7 bases between. Germline CDR1 MGHRA, CDR2 YSYEKL. The CDR3 has 14 residues. CDR3 DNA: TGCGCCAGCAGCCAAGCGGACAGCCAAGAGACCCAGTACTTC. Its protein product is CASSQADSQETQYF.

The rearrangement links TRBV29-1 to TRBJ1-2; possible D gene TRBD1, 5 bases. The CDR3 is made up of 14 amino acids. Deletions cut 3 bases from V and 4 bases from J, with 15 bases between. The germline CDR1 and CDR2 sequences are SQVTM and ANQGSEA. In nucleotides, the CDR3 is TGCAGCGTTGATGGGGCAGGGAGCGGCTATGGCTACACCTTC. It codes for CSVDGAGSGYGYTF.

The chain carries TRBV30 and TRBJ2-3; 7 bases line up with TRBD1. Germline CDR1 reads GTSNPN; CDR2 reads SVGIG (reference sequence). V shed 5 bases, J shed 1 base, and the junction held 0 bases outside the gene matches. This CDR3 region has 12 residues. The CDR3 sequence: CAWDRGTDTQYF. CDR3 in DNA: TGTGCCTGGGACAGGGGCACAGATACGCAGTATTTT.

The V call is TRBV5-5, the J call TRBJ2-5, with D possibly matching TRBD2 (6 bases). The CDR3 is 14 residues long. V shed 3 bases and J shed 5 bases, with 14 bases lying between them. Germline assignment: CDR1 SGHKS and CDR2 YYEKEE (reference sequence). The CDR3 loop reads CASSSEPGGETQYF. Here the CDR3 DNA reads TGTGCCAGCAGCTCTGAACCTGGGGGGGAGACCCAGTACTTC.

CDR3: CASSQADLYNQPQHF. The CDR3 coding sequence is TGCGCCAGCAGCCAAGCGGATCTGTACAATCAGCCCCAGCATTTT. The chain carries TRBV4-1 and TRBJ1-5; D ambiguous. This CDR3 comprises 15 residues. The ends were cut back, 1 base at V and 3 bases at J, with 10 bases in the middle. CDR1 is MGHRA, CDR2 YSYEKL, per germline.

The chain joins TRBV6-5 to TRBJ2-3, with 7 bases fitting TRBD1. Germline trimming cut 6 bases from V and 4 bases from J; bases unmatched to any gene: 10. The germline gives CDR1 MNHEY, CDR2 SVGAGI. CDR3 length: 15 amino acids. Here the CDR3 DNA reads TGTGCCAGCAGGCGAACCCAGGGGGTAGCAGATACGCAGTATTTT. This codes for CASRRTQGVADTQYF.